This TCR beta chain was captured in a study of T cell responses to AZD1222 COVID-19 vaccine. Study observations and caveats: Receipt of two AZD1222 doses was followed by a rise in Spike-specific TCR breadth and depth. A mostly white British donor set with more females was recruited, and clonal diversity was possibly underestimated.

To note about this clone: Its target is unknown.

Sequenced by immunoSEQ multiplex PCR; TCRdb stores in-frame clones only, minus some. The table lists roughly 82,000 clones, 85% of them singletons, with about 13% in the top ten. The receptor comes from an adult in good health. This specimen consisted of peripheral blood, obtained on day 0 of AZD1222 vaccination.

The CDR3: CASSPTHRRGEKLFF. The CDR3, as DNA: TGTGCCAGCAGCCCAACCCACAGGAGAGGCGAAAAACTGTTTTTT. The chain combines TRBV6-5 with TRBJ1-4, with D possibly matching TRBD1 (5 bases). The germline CDR1 and CDR2 sequences are MNHEY and SVGAGI. The CDR3 totals 15 residues. Trimming removed 6 bases at V and 8 bases at J, with 19 bases between.